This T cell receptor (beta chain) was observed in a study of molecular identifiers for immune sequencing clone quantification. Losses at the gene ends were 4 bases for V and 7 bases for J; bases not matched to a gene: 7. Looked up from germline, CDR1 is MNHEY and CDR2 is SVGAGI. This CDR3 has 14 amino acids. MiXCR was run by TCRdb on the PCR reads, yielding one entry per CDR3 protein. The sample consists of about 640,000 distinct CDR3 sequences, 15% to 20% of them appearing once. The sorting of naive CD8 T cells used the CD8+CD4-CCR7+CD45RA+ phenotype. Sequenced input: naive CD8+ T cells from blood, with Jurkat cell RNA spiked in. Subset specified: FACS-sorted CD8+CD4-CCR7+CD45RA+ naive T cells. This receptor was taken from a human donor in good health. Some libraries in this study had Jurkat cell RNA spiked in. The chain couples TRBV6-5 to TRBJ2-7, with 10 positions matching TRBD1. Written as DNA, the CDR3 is TGTGCCAGCAGTTTTGGACAGGGGGTACGAGAGCAGTACTTC. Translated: CASSFGQGVREQYF.